This T cell receptor beta chain is drawn from a study of shared clonotypes between healthy human individuals. This clone was found a few times. It was CD45RO-negative cells, positively selected for CCR7, that made up naive CD8 cells, with terminally differentiated effector memory CD45RA+ cells excluded. V shed 6 bases and J shed 5 bases, with 10 bases lying between them. This CDR3 comprises 12 residues. The germline V gene has CDR1 SNHLY and CDR2 FYNNEI. The authors ran the assay at deep level. Here immunoSEQ multiplex PCR was the method, and the copy in TCRdb shows in-frame clones only, minus some. The sample has about 2 million clones, about 94% seen once; the top ten hold less than 1.5%.

The sequence was obtained from a man aged 18-30 years in good health. Sequences were obtained from naive CD8+ T cells sorted from blood. This chain links TRBV2 with TRBJ1-1; no firm D call. In DNA form, the CDR3 reads TGTGCCAGCAGGGGAATATGGACTGAAGCTTTCTTT. It codes for CASRGIWTEAFF. Looking up the rest from reference TRBV2 and TRBJ1-1 gives the full variable domain: EPEVTQTPSHQVTQMGQEVILRCVPISNHLYFYWYRQILGQKVEFLVSFYNNEISEKSEIFDDQFSVERPDGSNFTLKIRSTKLEDSAMYFCASRGIWTEAFFGQGTRLTVV.